What follows are 16 T cell receptor beta chains derived from one specimen sequenced in a study of blood T cell repertoires in COVID-19. The data were produced by immunoSEQ multiplex PCR, yet TCRdb's version contains in-frame clones alone and is incomplete. The table includes fewer than 250,000 clones, approximately 88% detected once. Sequences were obtained from PBMCs or T cells enriched from blood (not recorded which). Receptor source: a woman under 40 who had recovered from COVID-19.

This clone was seen once. The chain couples TRBV11-2 to TRBJ1-3, with D unclear. Between the trimmed V and J ends, which lost 2 bases and 0 bases, there was a span of 11 bases. Germline-derived CDR1 and CDR2 are SGHAT and FQNNGV. The CDR3 is 16 residues long. In DNA form, the CDR3 reads TGTGCCAGCAGCTTACGGCGAGGTCTCTCTGGAAACACCATATATTTT. Protein product: CASSLRRGLSGNTIYF.

This chain connects TRBV19 to TRBJ1-6, with 7 bases fitting TRBD1. This CDR3 has 14 amino acids. J was trimmed by 8 bases and V by 5 bases; bases with no gene match: 6. Germline lookup yields CDR1 LNHDA and CDR2 SQIVND (reference sequence). DNA for the CDR3: TGTGCCAGTAGTGGGGACAGATCCTATTCACCCCTCCACTTT. This gives the protein CASSGDRSYSPLHF.

This clone was found once. V gene TRBV19 combines with J gene TRBJ2-7; 7 nucleotides match TRBD2. CDR1 is LNHDA and CDR2 is SQIVND in the germline V gene (reference sequence). Germline trimming cut 9 bases from V and 2 bases from J; bases unmatched to any gene: 4. The CDR3 is 12 residues long. The chain's CDR3 is CASSGLAYEQYF. For the CDR3, the DNA is TGTGCCAGCAGCGGACTAGCCTACGAGCAGTACTTC. The full variable domain, with the rest looked up from reference TRBV19 and TRBJ2-7, is DGGITQSPKYLFRKEGQNVTLSCEQNLNHDAMYWYRQDPGQGLRLIYYSQIVNDFQKGDIAEGYSVSREKKESFPLTVTSAQKNPTAFYLCASSGLAYEQYFGPGTRLTVT.

V and J are TRBV20-1 and TRBJ2-3, with 7 bases matching TRBD1. Germline V CDR1 and CDR2: DFQATT, SNEGSKA (reference sequence). Trimming removed 3 bases from V and 0 bases from J; junction bases left unmatched: 6. CDR3 length: 15 residues. The CDR3 protein is CSASDDRVSTDTQYF. The CDR3 bases are TGCAGTGCTAGTGACGACAGGGTCAGCACAGATACGCAGTATTTT.

This clone was counted only a few times. This chain joins TRBV10-3 and TRBJ1-2; a possible D gene is TRBD1 (5 bases). V lost 3 bases, J lost 4 bases, and 12 bases lay in between. The CDR3 totals 14 residues. Per germline, CDR1 ENHRY and CDR2 SYGVKD. The CDR3 loop reads CAISEVGPRYGYTF. In DNA form, the CDR3 reads TGTGCCATCAGTGAAGTGGGGCCGCGCTATGGCTACACCTTC.

This clone has only one observation. The V and J genes are TRBV7-8 and TRBJ2-5, with a tentative D call TRBD1 (7 bases). Trimming shortened V by 5 bases and J by 2 bases, and 15 bases separated the two germline ends. The CDR3 covers 15 residues. Germline CDR1 is SGHVS and CDR2 is FQNEAQ. This chain's CDR3 is CASSRGGGLQETQYF. The CDR3 DNA sequence: TGTGCCAGCAGCCGAGGAGGGGGCCTACAAGAGACCCAGTACTTC.

J is TRBJ2-3 and V is TRBV5-1; D possibly corresponds to TRBD2 (5 bases). The CDR3 runs to 15 residues. Per germline, CDR1 SGHRS and CDR2 YFSETQ. Trimming stripped 4 bases from V and 5 bases from J, with 17 bases between. The CDR3 DNA sequence: TGCGCCAGCAGCCCAAGGCTCGGGGTCGTAGATACGCAGTATTTT. Protein sequence: CASSPRLGVVDTQYF.

V usage is TRBV30 and J usage is TRBJ1-2, with D unclear. This CDR3 has 14 amino acids. Per the germline V gene, CDR1 is GTSNPN and CDR2 is SVGIG (reference sequence). V lost 4 bases to trimming and J lost 4 bases, with 16 bases between them. CDR3 bases: TGTGCCTGGACTCTAGAGGAGGTTTTCTATGGCTACACCTTC. This encodes CAWTLEEVFYGYTF. Filled out from reference TRBV30 and TRBJ1-2, the complete variable domain reads SQTIHQWPATLVQPVGSPLSLECTVEGTSNPNLYWYRQAAGRGLQLLFYSVGIGQISSEVPQNLSASRPQDRQFILSSKKLLLSDSGFYLCAWTLEEVFYGYTFGSGTRLTVV.

The chain links TRBV23-1 to TRBJ2-7; 7 bases are shared with TRBD1. TRBV23-1 is designated an ORF whose function remains uncertain. Losses at the gene ends were 4 bases for V and 7 bases for J; bases not matched to a gene: 13. There are 15 residues in the CDR3. CDR3 in DNA: TGCGCCAGCAGTCCTAACCCGGACAGGTCCGGGGAGCAGTACGTC. It encodes CASSPNPDRSGEQYV.

This chain links TRBV11-2 with TRBJ1-1, with 9 bases identical to TRBD1. After removal of 5 bases from V and 4 bases from J, the junction contained 11 bases not matched to a gene. The CDR3 has 16 amino acids. Germline values: CDR1 SGHAT, CDR2 FQNNGV. The CDR3 loop is CASSPRLGTGTTEAFF. CDR3 bases: TGTGCCAGCAGCCCTAGACTTGGGACAGGGACCACTGAAGCTTTCTTT.

The chain employs TRBV7-2 and TRBJ1-4; 11 nucleotides agree with TRBD1. The CDR3 totals 18 residues. The germline gives CDR1 SGHTA, CDR2 FQGNSA. Trimming at V came to 5 bases and at J to 0 bases, leaving 8 bases not matched to a gene. The CDR3 DNA reads as TGTGCCAGCAGCCCGAGGACAGGGGGCTATGCAACTAATGAAAAACTGTTTTTT. The encoded protein is CASSPRTGGYATNEKLFF.

The rearrangement joins TRBV10-3 to TRBJ1-2; weak D call: TRBD1 (5 bases). Between the trimmed V and J ends, which lost 0 bases and 2 bases, there was a span of 7 bases. Germline V gives CDR1 ENHRY, CDR2 SYGVKD. The CDR3 consists of 14 residues. The CDR3 protein is CAISESEGNYGYTF. In DNA form, the CDR3 reads TGTGCCATCAGTGAGTCGGAGGGGAACTATGGCTACACCTTC.

The chain joins TRBV3-1 (or the pseudogene TRBV3-2) to TRBJ2-1, with 7 positions matching TRBD1. The germline V gene encodes CDR1 LGHDT and CDR2 YNNKEL (reference sequence). V was pared by 1 base and J by 2 bases, with 11 bases of the junction left unmatched. This CDR3 contains 18 residues. CDR3 coding DNA: TGTGCCAGCAGCCAAGGATACAGGGGACCGAAACCCTACAATGAGCAGTTCTTC. Its translation is CASSQGYRGPKPYNEQFF.

This clone came up a few times. Other nucleotide sequences from this sample produce the same CDR3. J is TRBJ2-1 and V is TRBV28; 10 nucleotides agree with TRBD2. Losses at the gene ends were 1 base for V and 0 bases for J; bases not matched to a gene: 3. CDR3 length: 17 residues. The germline gives CDR1 MDHEN, CDR2 SYDVKM. CDR3 in DNA: TGTGCCAGCAGTTTATACCCTAGCGGGAGCTCCTACAATGAGCAGTTCTTC. Translating gives CASSLYPSGSSYNEQFF.

The rearrangement links TRBV2 to TRBJ2-7; a possible D gene is TRBD1 (5 bases). The CDR3 has 12 residues. V was cut by 4 bases and J by 4 bases, with 8 bases left in between. From germline, CDR1 is SNHLY and CDR2 FYNNEI. As DNA, the CDR3 is TGTGCCAGCAGTGTTAACAGGTACGAGCAGTACTTC. Its protein is CASSVNRYEQYF.

This chain joins TRBV13 and TRBJ1-1, with D possibly matching TRBD1 (5 bases). Trimming removed 7 bases from V and 4 bases from J, with 16 bases in between. CDR1 PRHDT and CDR2 FYEKMQ come from the germline V gene (reference sequence). CDR3 size: 14 residues. CDR3 in DNA: TGTGCCAGCAACCGCCTGGGGGGGACCACTGAAGCTTTCTTT. It yields the protein CASNRLGGTTEAFF.